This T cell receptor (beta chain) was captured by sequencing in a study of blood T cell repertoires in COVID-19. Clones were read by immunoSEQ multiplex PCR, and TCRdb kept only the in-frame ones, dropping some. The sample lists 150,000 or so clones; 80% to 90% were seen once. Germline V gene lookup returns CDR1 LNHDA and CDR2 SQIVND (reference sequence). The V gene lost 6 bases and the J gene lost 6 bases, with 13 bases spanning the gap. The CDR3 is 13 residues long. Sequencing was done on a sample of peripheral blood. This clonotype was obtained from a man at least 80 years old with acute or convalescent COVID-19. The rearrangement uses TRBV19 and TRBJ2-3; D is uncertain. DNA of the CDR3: TGTGCCAGTAGGGCGTCAGGCCGGGATACGCAGTATTTT. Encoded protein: CASRASGRDTQYF. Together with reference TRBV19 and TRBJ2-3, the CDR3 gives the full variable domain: DGGITQSPKYLFRKEGQNVTLSCEQNLNHDAMYWYRQDPGQGLRLIYYSQIVNDFQKGDIAEGYSVSREKKESFPLTVTSAQKNPTAFYLCASRASGRDTQYFGPGTRLTVL.